The clone carrying this TCR beta chain showed up many times. Its antigen remains unidentified. The sample is drawn from a study of human T cells and chemical hapten exposure. Study in general: Patch tests applied 0.01% DPC to the upper back, read at 6 days.

Time point noted: patch test 3, about 24 weeks after DPC sensitization. The treatment: therapeutic diphenylcyclopropenone sensitization with weekly scalp DPC. Whole blood, unfractionated, served as the material for total RNA extraction. The library attached unique molecular identifiers to individual cDNA molecules. TCRdb fed the RACE reads into MiXCR, producing one record per CDR3 protein. The sample carries about 84,000 distinct CDR3 sequences, 9.5% to 14% recorded once. Germline values: CDR1 MNHEY, CDR2 SVGEGT. J lost 0 bases, V lost 6 bases, and 1 base had no gene match. This CDR3 contains 15 residues. Study outcomes and limitations: The formation of large CDR3 similarity clusters by expanded TCRs significantly exceeded that of controls.

The TCR sequence derives from a woman between 50 and 59 years old with alopecia areata. Some clones in this sample may be carry-over from other donors' samples. The starting material was whole blood, obtained in connection with sensitization to the hapten diphenylcyclopropenone (DPC). This chain uses TRBV6-2 or TRBV6-3 with TRBJ2-5; 13 bases line up with TRBD2. The chain's CDR3 is CASSGTSGNQETQYF. CDR3 sequence (DNA): TGTGCCAGCAGCGGGACTAGCGGGAACCAAGAGACCCAGTACTTC.